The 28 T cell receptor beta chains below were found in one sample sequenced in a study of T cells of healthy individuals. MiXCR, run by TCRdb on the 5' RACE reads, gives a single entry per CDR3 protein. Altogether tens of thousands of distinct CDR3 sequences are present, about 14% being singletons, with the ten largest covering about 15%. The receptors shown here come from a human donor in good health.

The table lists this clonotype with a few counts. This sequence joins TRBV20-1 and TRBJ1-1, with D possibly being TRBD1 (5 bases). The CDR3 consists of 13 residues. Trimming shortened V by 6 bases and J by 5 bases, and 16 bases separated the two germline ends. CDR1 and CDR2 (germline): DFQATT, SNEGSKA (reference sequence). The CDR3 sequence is CSAGGVDYTEAFF. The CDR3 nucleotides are TGCAGTGCCGGGGGGGTAGACTATACTGAAGCTTTCTTT.

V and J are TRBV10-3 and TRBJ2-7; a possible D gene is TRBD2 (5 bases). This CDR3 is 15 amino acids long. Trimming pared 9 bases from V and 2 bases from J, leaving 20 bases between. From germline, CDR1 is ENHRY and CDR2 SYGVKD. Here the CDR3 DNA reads TGTGCCATGGCTACCCGGGGTTCCACGACCTACGAGCAGTACTTC. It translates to CAMATRGSTTYEQYF.

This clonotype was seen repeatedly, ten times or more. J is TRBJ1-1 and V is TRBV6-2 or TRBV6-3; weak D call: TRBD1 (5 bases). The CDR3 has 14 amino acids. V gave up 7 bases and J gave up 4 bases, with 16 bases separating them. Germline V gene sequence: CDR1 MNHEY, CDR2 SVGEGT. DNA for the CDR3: TGTGCCAGCACCGCTGACAGTCTTAGCACTGAAGCTTTCTTT. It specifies CASTADSLSTEAFF.

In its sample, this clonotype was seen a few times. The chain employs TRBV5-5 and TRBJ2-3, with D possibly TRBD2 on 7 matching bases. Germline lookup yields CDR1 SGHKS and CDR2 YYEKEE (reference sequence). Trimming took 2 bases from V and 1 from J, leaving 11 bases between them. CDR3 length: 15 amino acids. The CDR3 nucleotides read TGTGCCAGCAGCTTTGGGGGGGCACGCACAGATACGCAGTATTTT. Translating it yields CASSFGGARTDTQYF.

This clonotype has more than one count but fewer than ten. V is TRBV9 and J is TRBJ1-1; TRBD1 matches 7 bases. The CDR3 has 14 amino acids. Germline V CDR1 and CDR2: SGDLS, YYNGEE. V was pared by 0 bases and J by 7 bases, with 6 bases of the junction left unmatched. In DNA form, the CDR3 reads TGTGCCAGCAGCGTAGTAACAGGGGCTGGTGAAGCTTTCTTT. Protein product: CASSVVTGAGEAFF.

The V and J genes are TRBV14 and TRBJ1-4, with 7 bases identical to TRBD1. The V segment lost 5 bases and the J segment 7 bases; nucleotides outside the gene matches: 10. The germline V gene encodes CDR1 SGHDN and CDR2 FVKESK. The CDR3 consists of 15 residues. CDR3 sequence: CASSAGGTAIEKLFF. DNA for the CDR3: TGTGCCAGCAGCGCCGGGGGGACAGCTATTGAAAAACTGTTTTTT.

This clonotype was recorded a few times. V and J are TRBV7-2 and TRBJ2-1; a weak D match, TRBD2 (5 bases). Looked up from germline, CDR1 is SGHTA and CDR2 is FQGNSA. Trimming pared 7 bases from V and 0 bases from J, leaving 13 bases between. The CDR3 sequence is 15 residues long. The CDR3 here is CASTPPGSSYNEQFF. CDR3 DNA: TGTGCCAGCACCCCCCCGGGGAGCTCCTACAATGAGCAGTTCTTC.

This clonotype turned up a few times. The CDR3 bases are TGTGCCAGCAGTTCCCATGGCTCGAACACTGAAGCTTTCTTT. As protein: CASSSHGSNTEAFF. The chain couples TRBV12-3 or TRBV12-4 to TRBJ1-1; D ambiguous. The CDR3 covers 14 residues. V lost 4 bases and J 1 base, leaving 10 bases between the germline ends.

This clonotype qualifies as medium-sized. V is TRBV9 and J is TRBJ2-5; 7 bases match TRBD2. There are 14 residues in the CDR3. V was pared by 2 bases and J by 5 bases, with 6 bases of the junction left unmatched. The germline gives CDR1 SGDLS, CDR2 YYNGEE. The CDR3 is CASSVGGDVETQYF. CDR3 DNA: TGTGCCAGCAGCGTGGGGGGGGACGTGGAGACCCAGTACTTC.

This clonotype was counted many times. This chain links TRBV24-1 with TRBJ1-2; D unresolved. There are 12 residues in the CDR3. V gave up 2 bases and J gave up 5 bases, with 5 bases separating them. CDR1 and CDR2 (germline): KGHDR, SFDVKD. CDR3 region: CATSDSLYGYTF. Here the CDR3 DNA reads TGTGCCACCAGTGATTCATTGTATGGCTACACCTTC.

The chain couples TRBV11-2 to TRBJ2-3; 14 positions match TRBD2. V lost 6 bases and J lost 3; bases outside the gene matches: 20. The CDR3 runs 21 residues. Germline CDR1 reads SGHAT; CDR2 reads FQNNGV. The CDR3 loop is CASRLPGDQTSGRGLTDTQYF. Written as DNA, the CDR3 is TGTGCCAGCAGGCTTCCGGGGGATCAGACTAGCGGGAGGGGATTAACAGATACGCAGTATTTT. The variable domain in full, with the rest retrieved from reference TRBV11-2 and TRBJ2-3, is EAGVAQSPRYKIIEKRQSVAFWCNPISGHATLYWYQQILGQGPKLLIQFQNNGVVDDSQLPKDRFSAERLKGVDSTLKIQPAKLEDSAVYLCASRLPGDQTSGRGLTDTQYFGPGTRLTVL.

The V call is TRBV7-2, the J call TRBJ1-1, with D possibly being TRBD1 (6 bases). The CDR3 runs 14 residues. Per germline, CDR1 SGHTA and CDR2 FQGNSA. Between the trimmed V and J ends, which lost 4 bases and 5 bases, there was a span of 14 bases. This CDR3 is CASSSRGGRTEAFF. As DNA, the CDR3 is TGTGCCAGCAGCTCCAGGGGAGGGAGGACTGAAGCTTTCTTT.

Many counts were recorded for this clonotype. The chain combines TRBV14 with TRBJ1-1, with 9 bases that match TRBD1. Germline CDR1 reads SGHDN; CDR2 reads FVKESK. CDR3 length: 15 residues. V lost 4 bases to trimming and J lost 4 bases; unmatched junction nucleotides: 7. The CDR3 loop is CASSRYRGRFTEAFF. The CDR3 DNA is TGTGCCAGCAGCCGATACAGGGGGCGTTTCACTGAAGCTTTCTTT.

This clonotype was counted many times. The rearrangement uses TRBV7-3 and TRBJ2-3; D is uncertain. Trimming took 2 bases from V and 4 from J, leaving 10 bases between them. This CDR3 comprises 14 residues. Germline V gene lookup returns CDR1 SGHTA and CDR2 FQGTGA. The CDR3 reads CASSLLAPPDTQYF. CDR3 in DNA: TGTGCCAGCAGCTTACTGGCGCCGCCAGATACGCAGTATTTT.

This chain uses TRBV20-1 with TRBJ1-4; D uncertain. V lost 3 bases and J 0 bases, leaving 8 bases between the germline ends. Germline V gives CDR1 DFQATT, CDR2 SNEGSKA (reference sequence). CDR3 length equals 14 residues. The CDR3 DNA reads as TGCAGTGCTAGCATGGCCCCAACTAATGAAAAACTGTTTTTT. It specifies CSASMAPTNEKLFF.

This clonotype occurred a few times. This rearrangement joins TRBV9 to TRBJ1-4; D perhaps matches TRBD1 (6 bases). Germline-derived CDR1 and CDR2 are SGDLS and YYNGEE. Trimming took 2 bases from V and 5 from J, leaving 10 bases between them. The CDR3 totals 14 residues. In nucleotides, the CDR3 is TGTGCCAGCAGCGTGGGTAGGGGGAATGAAAAACTGTTTTTT. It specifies CASSVGRGNEKLFF.

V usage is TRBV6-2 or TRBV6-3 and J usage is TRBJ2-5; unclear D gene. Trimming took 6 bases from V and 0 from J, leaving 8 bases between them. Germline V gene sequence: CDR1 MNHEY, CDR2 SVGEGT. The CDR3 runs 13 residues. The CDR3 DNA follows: TGTGCCAGCAGGGAGATGTACCAAGAGACCCAGTACTTC. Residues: CASREMYQETQYF.

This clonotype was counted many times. The CDR3 sequence is CASSPGLANSYEQYF. The CDR3 bases are TGTGCCAGCAGTCCGGGACTAGCGAACTCCTACGAGCAGTACTTC. This sequence joins TRBV27 and TRBJ2-7; 10 positions agree with TRBD2. The CDR3 sequence is 15 residues long. Germline-derived CDR1 and CDR2 are MNHEY and SMNVEV (reference sequence). V shed 5 bases, J shed 0 bases, and the junction held 4 bases outside the gene matches.

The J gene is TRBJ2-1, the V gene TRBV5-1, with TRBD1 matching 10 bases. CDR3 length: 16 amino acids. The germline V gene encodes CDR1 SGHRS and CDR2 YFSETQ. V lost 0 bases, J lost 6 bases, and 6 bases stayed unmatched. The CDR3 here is CASSLAEGQGINEQFF. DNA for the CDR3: TGCGCCAGCAGCTTGGCCGAGGGACAGGGGATCAATGAGCAGTTCTTC. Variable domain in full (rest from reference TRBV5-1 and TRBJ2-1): KAGVTQTPRYLIKTRGQQVTLSCSPISGHRSVSWYQQTPGQGLQFLFEYFSETQRNKGNFPGRFSGRQFSNSRSEMNVSTLELGDSALYLCASSLAEGQGINEQFFGPGTRLTVL.

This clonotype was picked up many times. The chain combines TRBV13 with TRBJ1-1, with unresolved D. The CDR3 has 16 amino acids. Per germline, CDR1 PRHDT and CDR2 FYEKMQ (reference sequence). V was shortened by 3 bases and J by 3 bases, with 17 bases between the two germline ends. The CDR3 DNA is TGTGCCAGCAGCTTGTCGATACCGGAGGGATACACTGAAGCTTTCTTT. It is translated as CASSLSIPEGYTEAFF.

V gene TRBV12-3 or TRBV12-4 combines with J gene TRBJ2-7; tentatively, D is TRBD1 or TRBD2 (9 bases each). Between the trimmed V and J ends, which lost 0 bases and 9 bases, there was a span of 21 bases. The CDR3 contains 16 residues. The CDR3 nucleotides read TGTGCCAGCAGTTTAGCGCGGGGGGGACAGGGCGGAGTGCAGTACTTC. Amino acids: CASSLARGGQGGVQYF.

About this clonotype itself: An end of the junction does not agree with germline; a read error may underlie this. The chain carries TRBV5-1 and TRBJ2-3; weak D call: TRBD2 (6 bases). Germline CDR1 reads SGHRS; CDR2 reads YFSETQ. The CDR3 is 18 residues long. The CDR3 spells CASSRWSREDRSTDTQYF. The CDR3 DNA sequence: TGTGCCAGCAGTCGGTGGTCGCGGGAAGACCGTAGCACAGATACGCAGTATTTT. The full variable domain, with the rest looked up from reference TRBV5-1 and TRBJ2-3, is KAGVTQTPRYLIKTRGQQVTLSCSPISGHRSVSWYQQTPGQGLQFLFEYFSETQRNKGNFPGRFSGRQFSNSRSEMNVSTLELGDSALYLCASSRWSREDRSTDTQYFGPGTRLTVL.

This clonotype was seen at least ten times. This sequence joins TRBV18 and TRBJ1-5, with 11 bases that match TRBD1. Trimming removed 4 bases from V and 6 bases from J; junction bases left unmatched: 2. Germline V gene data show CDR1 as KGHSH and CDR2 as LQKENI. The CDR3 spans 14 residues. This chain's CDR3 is CASSLDRGRQPQHF. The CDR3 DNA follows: TGTGCCAGCTCACTGGACAGGGGGCGTCAGCCCCAGCATTTT.

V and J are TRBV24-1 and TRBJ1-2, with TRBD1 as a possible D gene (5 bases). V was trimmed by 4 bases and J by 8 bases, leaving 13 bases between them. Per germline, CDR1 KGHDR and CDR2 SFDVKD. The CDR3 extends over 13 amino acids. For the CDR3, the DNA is TGTGCCACCAGTGACGAGGGCGCAGGGGGCTACACCTTC. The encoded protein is CATSDEGAGGYTF.

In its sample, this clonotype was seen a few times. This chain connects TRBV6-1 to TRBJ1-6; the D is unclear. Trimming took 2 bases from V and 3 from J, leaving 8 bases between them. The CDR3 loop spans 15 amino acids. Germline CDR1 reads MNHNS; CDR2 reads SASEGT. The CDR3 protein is CASSEPPDYNSPLHF. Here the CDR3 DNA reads TGTGCCAGCAGTGAACCACCAGACTATAATTCACCCCTCCACTTT.

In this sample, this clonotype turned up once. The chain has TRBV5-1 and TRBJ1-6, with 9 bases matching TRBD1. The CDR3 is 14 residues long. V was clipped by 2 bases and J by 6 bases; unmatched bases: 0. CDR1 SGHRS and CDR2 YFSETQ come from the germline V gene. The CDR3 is CASSLQGANSPLHF. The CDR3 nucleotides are TGCGCCAGCAGCTTACAGGGGGCTAATTCACCCCTCCACTTT.

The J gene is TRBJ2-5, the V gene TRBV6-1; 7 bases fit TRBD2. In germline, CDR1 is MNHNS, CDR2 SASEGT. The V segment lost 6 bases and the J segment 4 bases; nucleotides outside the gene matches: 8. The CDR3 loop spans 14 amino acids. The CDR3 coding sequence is TGTGCCAGCAGCCAAGCGGGGAGTCTAGAGACCCAGTACTTC. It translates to CASSQAGSLETQYF.

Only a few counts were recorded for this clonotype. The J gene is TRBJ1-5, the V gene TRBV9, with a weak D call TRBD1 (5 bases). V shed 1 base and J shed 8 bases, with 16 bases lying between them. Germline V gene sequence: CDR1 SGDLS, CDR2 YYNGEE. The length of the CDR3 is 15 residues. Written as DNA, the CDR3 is TGTGCCAGCAGCGTACAGGGACTCCAAGCTGAGCCCCAGCATTTT. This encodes CASSVQGLQAEPQHF.